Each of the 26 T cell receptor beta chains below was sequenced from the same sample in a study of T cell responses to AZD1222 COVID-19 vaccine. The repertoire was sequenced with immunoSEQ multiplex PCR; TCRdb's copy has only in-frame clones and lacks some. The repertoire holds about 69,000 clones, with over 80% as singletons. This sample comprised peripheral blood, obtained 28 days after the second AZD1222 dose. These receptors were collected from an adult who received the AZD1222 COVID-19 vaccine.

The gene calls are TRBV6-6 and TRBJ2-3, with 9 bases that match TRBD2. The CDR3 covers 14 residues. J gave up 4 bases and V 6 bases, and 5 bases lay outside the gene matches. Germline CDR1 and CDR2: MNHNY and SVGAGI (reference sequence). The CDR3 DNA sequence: TGTGCCAGCAGACGCGGGGGGGCGTCAGATACGCAGTATTTT. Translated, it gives CASRRGGASDTQYF.

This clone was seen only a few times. The CDR3: CASSQASGKETQYF. CDR3 nucleotide sequence: TGTGCCAGCAGCCAAGCATCGGGCAAAGAGACCCAGTACTTC. This chain joins TRBV3-1 (or the pseudogene TRBV3-2) and TRBJ2-5; D unresolved. The CDR3 loop spans 14 amino acids. Germline-derived CDR1 and CDR2 are LGHDT and YNNKEL (reference sequence). V gave up 1 base and J gave up 3 bases, with 9 bases separating them.

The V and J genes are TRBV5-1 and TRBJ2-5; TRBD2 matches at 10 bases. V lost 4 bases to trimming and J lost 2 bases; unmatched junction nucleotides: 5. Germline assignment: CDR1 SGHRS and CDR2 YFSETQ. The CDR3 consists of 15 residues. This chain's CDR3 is CASSGLAGVQETQYF. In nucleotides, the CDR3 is TGCGCCAGCAGCGGCCTAGCGGGGGTTCAAGAGACCCAGTACTTC.

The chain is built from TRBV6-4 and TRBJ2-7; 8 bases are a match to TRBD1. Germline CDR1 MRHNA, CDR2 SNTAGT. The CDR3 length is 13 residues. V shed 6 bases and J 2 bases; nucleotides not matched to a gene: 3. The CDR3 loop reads CASRDRGAYEQYF. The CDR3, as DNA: TGTGCCAGCAGAGACAGGGGCGCCTACGAGCAGTACTTC.

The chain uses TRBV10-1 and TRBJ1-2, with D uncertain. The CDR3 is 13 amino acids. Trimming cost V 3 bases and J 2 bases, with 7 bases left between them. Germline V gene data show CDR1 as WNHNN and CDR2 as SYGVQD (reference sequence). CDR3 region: CASSDSSNYGYTF. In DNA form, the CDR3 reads TGCGCCAGCAGTGACTCTTCGAACTATGGCTACACCTTC.

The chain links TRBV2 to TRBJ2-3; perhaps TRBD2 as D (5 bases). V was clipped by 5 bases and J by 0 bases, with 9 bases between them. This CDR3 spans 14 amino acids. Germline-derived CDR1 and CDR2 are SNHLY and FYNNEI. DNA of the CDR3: TGTGCCAGCAGTTTACAGCGGAGCACAGATACGCAGTATTTT. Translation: CASSLQRSTDTQYF.

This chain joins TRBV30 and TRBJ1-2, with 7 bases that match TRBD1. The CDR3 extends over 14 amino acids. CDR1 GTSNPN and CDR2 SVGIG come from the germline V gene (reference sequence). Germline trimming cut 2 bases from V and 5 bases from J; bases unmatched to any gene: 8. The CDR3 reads CAWSRGQGGYGYTF. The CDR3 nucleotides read TGTGCCTGGAGTAGGGGGCAGGGAGGGTATGGCTACACCTTC.

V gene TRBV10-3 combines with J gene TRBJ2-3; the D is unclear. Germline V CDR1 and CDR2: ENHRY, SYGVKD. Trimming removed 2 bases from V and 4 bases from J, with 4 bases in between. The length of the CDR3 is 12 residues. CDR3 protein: CAISEDSDTQYF. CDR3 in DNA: TGTGCCATCAGTGAGGATTCAGATACGCAGTATTTT.

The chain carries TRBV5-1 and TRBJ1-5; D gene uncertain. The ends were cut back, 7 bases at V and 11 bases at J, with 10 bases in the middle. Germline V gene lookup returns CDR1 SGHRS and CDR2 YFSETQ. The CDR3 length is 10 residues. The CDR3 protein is CASYPKTQHF. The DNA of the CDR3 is TGCGCCAGCTACCCGAAAACCCAGCATTTT.

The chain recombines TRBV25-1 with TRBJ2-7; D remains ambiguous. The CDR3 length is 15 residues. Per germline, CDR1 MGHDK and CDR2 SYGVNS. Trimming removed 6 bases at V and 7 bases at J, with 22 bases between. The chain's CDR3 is CASSVLLGTSGEQYF. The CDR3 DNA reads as TGTGCCAGCAGCGTCCTTTTGGGAACATCTGGGGAGCAGTACTTC.

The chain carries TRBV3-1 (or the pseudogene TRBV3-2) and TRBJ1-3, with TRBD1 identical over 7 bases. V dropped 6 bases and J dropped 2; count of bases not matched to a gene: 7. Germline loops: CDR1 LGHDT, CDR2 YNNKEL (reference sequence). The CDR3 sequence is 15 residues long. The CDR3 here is CASSPDRDPGNTIYF. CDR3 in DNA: TGTGCCAGCAGTCCAGACAGGGACCCTGGAAACACCATATATTTT.

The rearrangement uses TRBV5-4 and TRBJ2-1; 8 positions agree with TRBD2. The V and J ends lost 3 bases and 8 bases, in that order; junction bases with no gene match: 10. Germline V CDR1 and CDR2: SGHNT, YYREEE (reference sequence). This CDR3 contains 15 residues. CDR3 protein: CASSSPSGGWYEQFF. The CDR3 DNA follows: TGTGCCAGCAGCTCACCCAGCGGGGGTTGGTATGAGCAGTTCTTC.

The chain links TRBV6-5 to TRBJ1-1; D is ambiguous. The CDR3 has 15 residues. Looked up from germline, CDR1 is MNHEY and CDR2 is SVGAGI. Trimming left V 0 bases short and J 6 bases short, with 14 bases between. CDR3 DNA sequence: TGTGCCAGCAGTTACTCAACAGCCCAATTGGCTGAAGCTTTCTTT. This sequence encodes CASSYSTAQLAEAFF.

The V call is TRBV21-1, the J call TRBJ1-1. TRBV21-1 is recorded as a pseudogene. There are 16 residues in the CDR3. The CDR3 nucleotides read TGTGCCAGCAGCGCCCAAGGGGGGTACCGGGTCACTGAAGCTTTCTTT. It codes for CASSAQGGYRVTEAFF.

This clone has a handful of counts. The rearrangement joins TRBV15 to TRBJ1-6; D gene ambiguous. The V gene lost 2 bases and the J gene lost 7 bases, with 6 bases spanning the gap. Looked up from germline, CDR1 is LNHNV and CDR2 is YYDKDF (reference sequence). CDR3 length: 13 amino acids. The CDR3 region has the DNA TGTGCCACCAGCAGAAGGGAGAATTCACCCCTCCACTTT. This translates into CATSRRENSPLHF.

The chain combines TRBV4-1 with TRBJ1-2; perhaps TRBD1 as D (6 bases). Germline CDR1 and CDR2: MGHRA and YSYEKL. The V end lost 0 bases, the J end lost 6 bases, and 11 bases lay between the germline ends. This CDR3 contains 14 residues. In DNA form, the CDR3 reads TGCGCCAGCAGCCAAGATAACAGGGTAAATGGCTACACCTTC. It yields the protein CASSQDNRVNGYTF.

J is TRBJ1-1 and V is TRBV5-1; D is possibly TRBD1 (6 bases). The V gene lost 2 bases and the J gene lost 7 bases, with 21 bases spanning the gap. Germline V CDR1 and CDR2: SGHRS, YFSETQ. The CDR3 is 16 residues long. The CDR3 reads CASSFRTGSGLSEAFF. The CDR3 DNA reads TGCGCCAGCAGCTTTCGAACAGGGTCGGGTCTCAGTGAAGCTTTCTTT.

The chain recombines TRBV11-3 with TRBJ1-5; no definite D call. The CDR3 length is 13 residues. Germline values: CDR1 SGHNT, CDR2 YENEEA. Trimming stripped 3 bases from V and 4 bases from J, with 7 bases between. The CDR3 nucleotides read TGTGCCAGCAGCTTCCGGCTTAATCAGCCCCAGCATTTT. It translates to CASSFRLNQPQHF.

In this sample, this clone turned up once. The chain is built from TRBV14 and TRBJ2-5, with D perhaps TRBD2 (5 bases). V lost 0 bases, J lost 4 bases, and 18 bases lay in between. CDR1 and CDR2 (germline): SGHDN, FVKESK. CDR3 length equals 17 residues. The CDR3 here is CASSQEPRDRSTETQYF. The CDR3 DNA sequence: TGTGCCAGCAGCCAAGAACCCCGGGATCGCTCCACAGAGACCCAGTACTTC.

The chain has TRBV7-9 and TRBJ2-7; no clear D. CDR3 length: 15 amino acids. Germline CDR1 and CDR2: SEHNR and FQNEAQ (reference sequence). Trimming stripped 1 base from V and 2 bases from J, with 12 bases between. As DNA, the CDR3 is TGTGCCAGCAGCTTAGAATCACATTACACCTACGAGCAGTACTTC. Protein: CASSLESHYTYEQYF.

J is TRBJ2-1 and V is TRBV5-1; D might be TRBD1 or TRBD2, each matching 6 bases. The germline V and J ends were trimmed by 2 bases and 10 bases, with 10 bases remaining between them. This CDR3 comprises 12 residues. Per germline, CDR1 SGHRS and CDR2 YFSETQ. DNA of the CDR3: TGCGCCAGCAGCTTAGGGGGGCGGGAGCAGTTCTTC. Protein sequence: CASSLGGREQFF.

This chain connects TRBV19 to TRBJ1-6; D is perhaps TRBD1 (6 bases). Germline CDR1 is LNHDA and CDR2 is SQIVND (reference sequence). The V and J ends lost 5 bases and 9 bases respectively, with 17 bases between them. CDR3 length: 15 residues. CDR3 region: CASSFWTALGSPLHF. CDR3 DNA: TGTGCCAGTAGTTTCTGGACAGCCCTAGGTTCACCCCTCCACTTT.

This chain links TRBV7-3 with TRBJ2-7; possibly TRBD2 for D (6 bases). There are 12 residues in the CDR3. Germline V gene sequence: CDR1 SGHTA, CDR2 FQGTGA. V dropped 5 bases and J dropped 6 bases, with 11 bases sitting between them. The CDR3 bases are TGTGCCAGCAGCCCCTTCGGGGGCGAGCAGTACTTC. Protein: CASSPFGGEQYF.

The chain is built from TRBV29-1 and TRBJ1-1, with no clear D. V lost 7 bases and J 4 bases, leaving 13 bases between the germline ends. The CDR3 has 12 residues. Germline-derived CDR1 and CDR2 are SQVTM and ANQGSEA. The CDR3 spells CSANNRGTEAFF. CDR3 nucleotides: TGCAGCGCCAACAACCGGGGCACTGAAGCTTTCTTT.

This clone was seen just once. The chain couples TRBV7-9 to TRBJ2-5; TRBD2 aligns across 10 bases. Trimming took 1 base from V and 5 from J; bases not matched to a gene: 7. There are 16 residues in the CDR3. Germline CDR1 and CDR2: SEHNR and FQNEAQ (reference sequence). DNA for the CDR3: TGTGCCAGCAGCTTAGACCCAGCGGGAGGGCCGGAGACCCAGTACTTC. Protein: CASSLDPAGGPETQYF.

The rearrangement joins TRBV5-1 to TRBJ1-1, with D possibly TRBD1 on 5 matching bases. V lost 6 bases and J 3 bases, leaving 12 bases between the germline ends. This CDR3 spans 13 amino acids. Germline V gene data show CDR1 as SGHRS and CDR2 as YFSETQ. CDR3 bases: TGCGCCAGCAAAACGGAGGGGTACACTGAAGCTTTCTTT. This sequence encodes CASKTEGYTEAFF.